This TCR beta chain is from a study of T cells in Graves' hyperthyroidism and ophthalmopathy. Whole-study results and caveats: Blood held most thyroid clonotypes expanded above 0.001 frequency.

As for this clonotype: As yet, its antigen is unknown.

The cohort's ophthalmopathy patients, a group with duration under 3 months, had a Clinical Activity Score of at least 3 and a NOSPECS grade of at least 4. The investigators amplified TCR beta CDR3 regions from RNA transcripts. During a first-round RT-PCR of the TCR CDR3, the HTBI primer set was used. TCRdb reprocessed the multiplex PCR reads via MiXCR and lists one record per CDR3 protein. The sample has over 350,000 distinct CDR3 sequences; approximately 18% are singletons. The TCR was taken from a man between 18 and 29 years old with Graves' ophthalmopathy. Material: blood.

This chain's CDR3 is CASSYSSRAGGADTQYF. DNA of the CDR3: TGTGCCAGCAGTTACTCGAGTAGAGCGGGGGGGGCAGATACGCAGTATTTT. The chain links TRBV6-5 to TRBJ2-3; 10 bases fit TRBD2. V lost 0 bases and J lost 4; bases outside the gene matches: 7. The CDR3 totals 17 residues. Germline V gives CDR1 MNHEY, CDR2 SVGAGI.